The entry below describes one TCR beta chain. V dropped 0 bases and J dropped 3 bases, with 12 bases sitting between them. The CDR3 consists of 15 residues. The germline V gene encodes CDR1 SGHTA and CDR2 FQGNSA. This sample is part of a study of blood T cell repertoires in COVID-19. This table comes from immunoSEQ multiplex PCR, and its TCRdb copy is limited to in-frame clones, with some not included. The sample consists of approximately 100,000 clones, around 86% of them appearing once. Sequenced material: peripheral blood. The V gene is TRBV7-2, the J gene TRBJ2-7, with D uncertain. This TCR derives from a man aged 50-60 years with acute or convalescent COVID-19. CDR3 sequence reads: CASSLAQLDLYEQYF. CDR3 bases: TGTGCCAGCAGCTTAGCGCAGCTAGACCTCTACGAGCAGTACTTC.